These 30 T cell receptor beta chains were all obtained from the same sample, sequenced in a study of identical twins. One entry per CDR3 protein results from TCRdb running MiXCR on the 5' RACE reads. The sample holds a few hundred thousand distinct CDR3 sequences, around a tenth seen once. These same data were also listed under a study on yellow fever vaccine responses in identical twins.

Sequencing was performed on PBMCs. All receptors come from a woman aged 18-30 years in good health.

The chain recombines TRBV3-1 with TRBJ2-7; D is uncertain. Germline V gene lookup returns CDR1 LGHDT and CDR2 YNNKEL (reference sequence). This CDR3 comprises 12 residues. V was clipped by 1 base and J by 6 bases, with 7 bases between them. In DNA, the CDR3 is TGTGCCAGCAGCCAAGTAGAGGCCGAGCAGTACTTC. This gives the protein CASSQVEAEQYF.

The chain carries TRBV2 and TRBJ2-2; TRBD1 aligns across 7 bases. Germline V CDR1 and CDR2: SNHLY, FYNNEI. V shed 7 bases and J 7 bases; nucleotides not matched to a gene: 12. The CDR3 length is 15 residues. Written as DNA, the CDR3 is TGTGCCAGCACCCTATTGAGGGGGCAAGGCGGGGAGCTGTTTTTT. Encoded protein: CASTLLRGQGGELFF. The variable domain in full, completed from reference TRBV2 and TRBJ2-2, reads EPEVTQTPSHQVTQMGQEVILRCVPISNHLYFYWYRQILGQKVEFLVSFYNNEISEKSEIFDDQFSVERPDGSNFTLKIRSTKLEDSAMYFCASTLLRGQGGELFFGEGSRLTVL.

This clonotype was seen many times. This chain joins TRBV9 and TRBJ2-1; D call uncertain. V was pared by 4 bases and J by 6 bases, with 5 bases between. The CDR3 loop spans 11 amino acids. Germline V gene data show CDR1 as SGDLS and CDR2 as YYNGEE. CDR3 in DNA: TGTGCCAGCAGCAATAGCAATGAGCAGTTCTTC. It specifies CASSNSNEQFF.

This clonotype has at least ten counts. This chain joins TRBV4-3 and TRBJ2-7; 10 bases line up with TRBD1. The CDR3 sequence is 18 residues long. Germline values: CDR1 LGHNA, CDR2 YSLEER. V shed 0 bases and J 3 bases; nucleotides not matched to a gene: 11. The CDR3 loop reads CASSQDNGRGTGVYEQYF. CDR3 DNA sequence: TGCGCCAGCAGCCAAGATAATGGTAGGGGGACAGGGGTCTACGAGCAGTACTTC.

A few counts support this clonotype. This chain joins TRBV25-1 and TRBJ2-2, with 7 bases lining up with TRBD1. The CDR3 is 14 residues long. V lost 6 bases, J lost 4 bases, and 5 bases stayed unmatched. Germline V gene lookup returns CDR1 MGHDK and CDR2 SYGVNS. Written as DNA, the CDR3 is TGTGCCAGCAGGAAACAGGGGAGCACCGGGGAGCTGTTTTTT. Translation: CASRKQGSTGELFF.

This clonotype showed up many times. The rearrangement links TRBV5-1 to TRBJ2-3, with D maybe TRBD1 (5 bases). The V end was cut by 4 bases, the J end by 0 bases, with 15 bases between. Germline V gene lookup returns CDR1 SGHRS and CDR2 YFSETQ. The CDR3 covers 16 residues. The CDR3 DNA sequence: TGCGCCAGCAGCGCACGACAGAGCCCCAGCACAGATACGCAGTATTTT. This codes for CASSARQSPSTDTQYF.

The CDR3 is CASSPRMGLEQFF. The CDR3 DNA follows: TGCGCCAGCAGCCCCAGAATGGGGTTAGAGCAGTTCTTC. The chain recombines TRBV4-3 with TRBJ2-1; D gene ambiguous. Germline V gene data show CDR1 as LGHNA and CDR2 as YSLEER. Trimming pared 4 bases from V and 10 bases from J, leaving 14 bases between. The CDR3 has 13 residues.

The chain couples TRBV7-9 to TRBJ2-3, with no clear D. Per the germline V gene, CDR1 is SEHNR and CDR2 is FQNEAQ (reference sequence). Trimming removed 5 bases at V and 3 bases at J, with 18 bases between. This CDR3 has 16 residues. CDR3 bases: TGTGCCAGCAGCCCGCCTTGGGCGAATAGGACAGATACGCAGTATTTT. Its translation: CASSPPWANRTDTQYF. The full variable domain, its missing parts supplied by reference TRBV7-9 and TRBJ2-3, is DTGVSQNPRHKITKRGQNVTFRCDPISEHNRLYWYRQTLGQGPEFLTYFQNEAQLEKSRLLSDRFSAERPKGSFSTLEIQRTEQGDSAMYLCASSPPWANRTDTQYFGPGTRLTVL.

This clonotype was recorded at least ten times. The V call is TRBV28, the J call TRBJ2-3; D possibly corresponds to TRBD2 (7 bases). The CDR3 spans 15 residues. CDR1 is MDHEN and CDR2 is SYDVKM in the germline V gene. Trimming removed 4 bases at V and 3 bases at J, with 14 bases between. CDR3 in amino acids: CASSSLGGGTDTQYF. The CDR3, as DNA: TGTGCCAGCAGTTCACTAGGGGGAGGGACAGATACGCAGTATTTT.

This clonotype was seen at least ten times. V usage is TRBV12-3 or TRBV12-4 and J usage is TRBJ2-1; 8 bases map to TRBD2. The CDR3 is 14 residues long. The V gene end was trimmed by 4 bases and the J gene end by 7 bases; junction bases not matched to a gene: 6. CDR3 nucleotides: TGTGCCAGCAGTTCAGATCGGGAGGGGAATGAGCAGTTCTTC. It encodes CASSSDREGNEQFF.

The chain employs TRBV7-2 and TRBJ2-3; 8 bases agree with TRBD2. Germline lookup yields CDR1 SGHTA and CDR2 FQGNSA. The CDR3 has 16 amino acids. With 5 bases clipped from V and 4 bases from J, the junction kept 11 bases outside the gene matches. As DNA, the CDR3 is TGTGCCAGCAGCCAGACTAGCGTGGGGCTTCCAGATACGCAGTATTTT. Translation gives CASSQTSVGLPDTQYF.

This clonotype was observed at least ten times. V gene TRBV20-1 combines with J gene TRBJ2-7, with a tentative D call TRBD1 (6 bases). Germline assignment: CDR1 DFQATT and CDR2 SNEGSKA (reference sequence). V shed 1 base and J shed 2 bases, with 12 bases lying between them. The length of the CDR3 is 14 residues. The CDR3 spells CSARGGRFAYEQYF. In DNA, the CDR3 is TGCAGTGCTAGAGGGGGGCGCTTTGCCTACGAGCAGTACTTC.

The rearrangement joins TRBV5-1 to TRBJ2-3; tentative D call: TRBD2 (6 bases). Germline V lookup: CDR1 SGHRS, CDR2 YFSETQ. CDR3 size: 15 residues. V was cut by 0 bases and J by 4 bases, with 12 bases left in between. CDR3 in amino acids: CASSLGLGASDTQYF. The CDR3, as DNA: TGCGCCAGCAGCTTGGGACTAGGAGCATCAGATACGCAGTATTTT.

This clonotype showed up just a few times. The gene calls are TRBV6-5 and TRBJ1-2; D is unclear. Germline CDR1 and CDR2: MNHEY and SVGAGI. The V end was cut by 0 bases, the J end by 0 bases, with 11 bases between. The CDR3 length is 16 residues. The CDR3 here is CASSYSKAGANYGYTF. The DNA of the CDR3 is TGTGCCAGCAGTTACTCCAAGGCAGGCGCTAACTATGGCTACACCTTC.

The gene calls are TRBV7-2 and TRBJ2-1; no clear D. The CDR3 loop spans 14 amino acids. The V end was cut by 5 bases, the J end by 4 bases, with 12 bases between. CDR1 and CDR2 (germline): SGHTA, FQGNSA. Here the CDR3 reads CASSESLLYNEQFF. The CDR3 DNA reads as TGTGCCAGCAGCGAATCTCTCTTATACAATGAGCAGTTCTTC.

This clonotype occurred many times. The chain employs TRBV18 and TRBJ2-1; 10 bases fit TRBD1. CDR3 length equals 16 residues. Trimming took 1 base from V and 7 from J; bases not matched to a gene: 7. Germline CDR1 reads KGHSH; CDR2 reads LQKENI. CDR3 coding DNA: TGTGCCAGCTCACCACTAACGGGACAGGGGATAAATGAGCAGTTCTTC. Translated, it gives CASSPLTGQGINEQFF.

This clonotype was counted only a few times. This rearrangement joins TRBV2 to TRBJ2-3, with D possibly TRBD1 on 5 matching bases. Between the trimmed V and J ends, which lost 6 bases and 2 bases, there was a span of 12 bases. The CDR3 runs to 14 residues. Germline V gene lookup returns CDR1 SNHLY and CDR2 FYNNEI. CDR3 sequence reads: CASRAGLSTDTQYF. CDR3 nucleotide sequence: TGTGCCAGCAGGGCAGGGCTATCCACAGATACGCAGTATTTT.

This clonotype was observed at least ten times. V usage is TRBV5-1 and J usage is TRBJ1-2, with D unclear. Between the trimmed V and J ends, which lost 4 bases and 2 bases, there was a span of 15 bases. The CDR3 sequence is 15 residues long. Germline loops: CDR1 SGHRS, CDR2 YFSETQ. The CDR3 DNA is TGCGCCAGCAGCCCGGGTTGGGCAGGCAACTATGGCTACACCTTC. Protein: CASSPGWAGNYGYTF.

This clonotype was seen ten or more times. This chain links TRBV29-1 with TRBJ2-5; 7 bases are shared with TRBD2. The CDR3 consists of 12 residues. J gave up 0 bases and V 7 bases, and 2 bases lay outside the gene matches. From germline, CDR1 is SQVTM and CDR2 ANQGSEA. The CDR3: CSGEGYQETQYF. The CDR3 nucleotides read TGCAGCGGGGAGGGGTACCAAGAGACCCAGTACTTC.

Written as DNA, the CDR3 is TGCAGCGCTGAGGCTTGGGGGTTGGGGACTGAAGCTTTCTTT. This encodes CSAEAWGLGTEAFF. V usage is TRBV29-1 and J usage is TRBJ1-1; TRBD1 might be the D (5 bases). This CDR3 contains 14 residues. The germline gives CDR1 SQVTM, CDR2 ANQGSEA. V shed 7 bases and J shed 5 bases, with 20 bases lying between them.

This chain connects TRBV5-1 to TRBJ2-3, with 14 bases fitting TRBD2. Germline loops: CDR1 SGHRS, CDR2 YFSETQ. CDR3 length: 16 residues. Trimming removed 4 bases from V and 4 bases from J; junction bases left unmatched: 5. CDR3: CASSTTSGRAADTQYF. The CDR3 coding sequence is TGCGCCAGCAGCACGACTAGCGGGAGGGCCGCAGATACGCAGTATTTT.

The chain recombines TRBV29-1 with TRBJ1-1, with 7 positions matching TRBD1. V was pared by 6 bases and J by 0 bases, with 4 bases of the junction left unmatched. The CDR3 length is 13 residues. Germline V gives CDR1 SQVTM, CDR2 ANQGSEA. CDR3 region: CSVRTGMNTEAFF. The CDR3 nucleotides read TGCAGCGTACGGACAGGTATGAACACTGAAGCTTTCTTT.

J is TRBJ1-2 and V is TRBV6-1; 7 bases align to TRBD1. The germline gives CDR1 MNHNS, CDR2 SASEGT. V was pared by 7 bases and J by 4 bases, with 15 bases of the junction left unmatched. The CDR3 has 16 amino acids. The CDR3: CASTPGFDRDPYGYTF. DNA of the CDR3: TGTGCCAGCACCCCAGGATTTGACAGGGATCCCTATGGCTACACCTTC.

CDR3 nucleotides: TGTGCCAGCAGCTGGACGGGACACAGCACAGATACGCAGTATTTT. Translating gives CASSWTGHSTDTQYF. The chain is built from TRBV7-6 and TRBJ2-3; tentative D call: TRBD1 (6 bases). V lost 4 bases and J lost 0, with 11 bases in between. CDR3 length equals 15 residues. Germline V CDR1 and CDR2: SGHVS, FNYEAQ.

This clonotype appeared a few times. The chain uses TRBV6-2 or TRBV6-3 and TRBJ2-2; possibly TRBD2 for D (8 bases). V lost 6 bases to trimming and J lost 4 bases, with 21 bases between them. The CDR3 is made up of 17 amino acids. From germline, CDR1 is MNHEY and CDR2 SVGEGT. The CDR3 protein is CASRLRGAAGVTGELFF. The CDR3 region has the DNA TGTGCCAGCAGACTCAGGGGGGCAGCGGGAGTCACCGGGGAGCTGTTTTTT.

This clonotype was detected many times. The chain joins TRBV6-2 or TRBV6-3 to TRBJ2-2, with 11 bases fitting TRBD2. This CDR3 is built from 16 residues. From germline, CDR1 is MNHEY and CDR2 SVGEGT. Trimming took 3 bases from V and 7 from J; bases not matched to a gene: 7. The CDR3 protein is CASSYSLAGAGGELFF. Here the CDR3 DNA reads TGTGCCAGCAGTTATTCACTAGCGGGAGCTGGCGGGGAGCTGTTTTTT.

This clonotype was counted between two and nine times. This CDR3 reads CSAREPSGRWNTGELFF. The DNA for the CDR3 is TGCAGTGCTAGAGAACCCAGCGGGAGATGGAACACCGGGGAGCTGTTTTTT. The rearrangement uses TRBV20-1 and TRBJ2-2; TRBD2 matches 8 bases. Germline V CDR1 and CDR2: DFQATT, SNEGSKA (reference sequence). This CDR3 is 17 amino acids long. V dropped 0 bases and J dropped 1; count of bases not matched to a gene: 7.

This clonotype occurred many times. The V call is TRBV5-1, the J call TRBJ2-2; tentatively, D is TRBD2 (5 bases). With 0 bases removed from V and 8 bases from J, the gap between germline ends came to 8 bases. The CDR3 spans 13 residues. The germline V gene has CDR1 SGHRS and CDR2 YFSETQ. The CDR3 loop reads CASSLGGGGELFF. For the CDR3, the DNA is TGCGCCAGCAGCTTGGGAGGAGGAGGGGAGCTGTTTTTT.

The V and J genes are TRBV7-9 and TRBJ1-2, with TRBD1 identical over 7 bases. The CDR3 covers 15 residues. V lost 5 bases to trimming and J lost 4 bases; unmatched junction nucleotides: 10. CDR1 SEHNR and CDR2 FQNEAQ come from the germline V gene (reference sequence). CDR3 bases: TGTGCCAGCAGCGGCAGACAGGGTGGCAGCTATGGCTACACCTTC. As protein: CASSGRQGGSYGYTF.

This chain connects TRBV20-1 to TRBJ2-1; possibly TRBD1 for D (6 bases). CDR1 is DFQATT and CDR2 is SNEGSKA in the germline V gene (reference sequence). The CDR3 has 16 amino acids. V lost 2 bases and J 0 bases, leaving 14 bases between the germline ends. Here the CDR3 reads CSARLVGASSYNEQFF. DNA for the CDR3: TGCAGTGCTAGATTGGTGGGGGCTAGCTCCTACAATGAGCAGTTCTTC.